This note documents a single T cell receptor (delta chain) sequence. A read error is possible here, since a much larger clone lies one base away. The same CDR3 arises from other DNA sequences in this sample as well. TCRdb reanalysed the reads via CATT. The data show 3,000 to 3,500 delta-chain clones, with around 2.7% seen just once and approximately 7.1% held by the top ten. The sample originates from a study of gamma-delta chains in newborns, infants, children. Study summary: Polyclonal expansion of innate γδ T cells after birth follows microbial exposure.

Per germline, CDR1 GEAIGNYY and CDR2 EKD. This CDR3 has 15 residues. V is TRDV2 and J is TRDJ1, with 12 bases lining up with TRDD3. Sequences were obtained from blood. The receptor was isolated from a child who was a newborn, infant or young child, either healthy, febrile or measles-vaccinated (not recorded which). The CDR3 here is CACDRLGDTTDKLIF. CDR3 nucleotide sequence: TGTGCCTGCGACAGACTGGGGGATACAACCGATAAACTCATCTTT.